The 32 T cell receptor beta chains given below trace back to one sample, sequenced in a study of cytomegalovirus exposure and HLA in healthy donors (dated by TCRdb to 2016 to 2017). The library was produced with the immunoSEQ multiplex PCR assay. For the multiplex PCR, a mixture combining 60 forward primers for TCR Vbeta segments and 13 reverse primers for TCR Jbeta segments was used. TCRdb re-hosts the immuneACCESS table, in-frame sequences only. Its copies lack some clones; in the studies checked, an unresolved V gene accounts for under half of them, and the cause for the rest is not known. This sample has 200,000 to 250,000 clones in its table, and approximately 68% of those were observed once. 1.8% of the sample belongs to the ten largest clones. The sample consisted of PBMCs. The receptors here all came from a woman aged 25 to 39 in good health and CMV-seronegative.

The chain combines TRBV6-5 with TRBJ1-1; D is unresolved. The CDR3 has 14 residues. V gave up 5 bases and J gave up 6 bases, with 16 bases separating them. The germline V gene encodes CDR1 MNHEY and CDR2 SVGAGI. In DNA, the CDR3 is TGTGCCAGCAGTCCCCCACTATGGTCTCCTGAAGCTTTCTTT. As protein: CASSPPLWSPEAFF.

The V gene is TRBV6-5, the J gene TRBJ1-5, with D possibly TRBD1 on 6 matching bases. V was shortened by 7 bases and J by 0 bases, with 13 bases between the two germline ends. The germline CDR1 and CDR2 sequences are MNHEY and SVGAGI. This CDR3 region has 15 residues. The CDR3 sequence: CASTDRTSSNQPQHF. The CDR3 region has the DNA TGTGCCAGCACTGACAGGACCTCTAGCAATCAGCCCCAGCATTTT.

The chain is built from TRBV10-3 and TRBJ1-1; perhaps TRBD1 as D (6 bases). The CDR3 totals 14 residues. Germline CDR1 and CDR2: ENHRY and SYGVKD. Trimming pared 3 bases from V and 3 bases from J, leaving 11 bases between. CDR3 loop: CAISEPGQHTEAFF. The CDR3 DNA follows: TGTGCCATCAGTGAACCCGGACAGCACACTGAAGCTTTCTTT.

This clone was picked up many times. The rearrangement joins TRBV13 to TRBJ1-1; D is possibly TRBD1 (5 bases). CDR1 PRHDT and CDR2 FYEKMQ come from the germline V gene (reference sequence). The CDR3 covers 15 residues. The CDR3 nucleotides read TGTGCTACCACGCGGGGCGGATCGATGAACACTGAAGCTTTCTTT. It codes for CATTRGGSMNTEAFF. Full variable domain (rest looked up from reference TRBV13 and TRBJ1-1): AAGVIQSPRHLIKEKRETATLKCYPIPRHDTVYWYQQGPGQDPQFLISFYEKMQSDKGSIPDRFSAQQFSDYHSELNMSSLELGDSALYFCATTRGGSMNTEAFFGQGTRLTVV.

This chain joins TRBV30 and TRBJ2-5; D possibly corresponds to TRBD1 (6 bases). The J call could be wrong; TRBJ2-7 is a better fit for the DNA end. This CDR3 has 13 amino acids. The germline gives CDR1 GTSNPN, CDR2 SVGIG (reference sequence). The CDR3 bases are TGTGCCTGGGGACAGTCGGGTCAATACGAGCAGTACTTC. It is translated as CAWGQSGQYEQYF.

This clone was seen more than once but under ten times. The genes are TRBV7-9 and TRBJ1-5; no clear D. V dropped 7 bases and J dropped 4 bases, with 8 bases sitting between them. The CDR3 loop spans 12 amino acids. In germline, CDR1 is SEHNR, CDR2 FQNEAQ (reference sequence). The CDR3 coding sequence is TGTGCCAGCAACACCCAAAATCAGCCCCAGCATTTT. Protein: CASNTQNQPQHF.

This rearrangement joins TRBV7-9 to TRBJ2-7; TRBD1 aligns across 9 bases. The trim removed 6 bases at V and 7 bases at J, leaving 7 bases unmatched. This CDR3 has 13 residues. Germline V gene lookup returns CDR1 SEHNR and CDR2 FQNEAQ (reference sequence). CDR3 bases: TGTGCCAGCAGTTTGGACAGGGGAGGGGAGCAGTACTTC. Amino acids: CASSLDRGGEQYF.

The V call is TRBV18, the J call TRBJ2-7, with 9 nucleotides matching TRBD2. CDR3 length: 14 amino acids. The ends lost 6 bases at V and 3 bases at J; junction bases unmatched: 6. Germline V lookup: CDR1 KGHSH, CDR2 LQKENI. DNA of the CDR3: TGTGCCAGCTCTACCGGGACTAGCAGCTACGAGCAGTACTTC. Its translation is CASSTGTSSYEQYF.

This chain uses TRBV5-3 with TRBJ2-7, with 7 bases fitting TRBD2. TRBV5-3 is an ORF, with its function uncertain. V gave up 0 bases and J gave up 2 bases; unmatched junction bases: 2. This CDR3 comprises 14 residues. CDR3 sequence: CARSLGGSTYEQYF. The CDR3 DNA sequence: TGTGCCAGAAGCTTGGGCGGGAGCACCTACGAGCAGTACTTC.

J is TRBJ2-1 and V is TRBV4-1; tentative D call: TRBD1 (6 bases). Germline loops: CDR1 MGHRA, CDR2 YSYEKL. The CDR3 consists of 14 residues. Deletions cut 6 bases from V and 9 bases from J, with 18 bases between. CDR3 DNA sequence: TGCGCCAGCAGACGAGAAACAGGGTTTCCTGAGCAGTTCTTC. Translation gives CASRRETGFPEQFF.

The gene calls are TRBV5-1 and TRBJ1-1; 9 nucleotides line up with TRBD1. The length of the CDR3 is 15 residues. J was trimmed by 8 bases and V by 3 bases; bases with no gene match: 11. Germline loops: CDR1 SGHRS, CDR2 YFSETQ. The CDR3 coding sequence is TGCGCCAGCAGCTGGGGGGGACAGGGAATCACGGAAGCTTTCTTT. This codes for CASSWGGQGITEAFF.

Concerning this clone: The junction departs from germline at one end; a sequencing error may be responsible. The rearrangement links TRBV27 to TRBJ1-2; 7 bases align to TRBD1. The CDR3 is made up of 14 amino acids. From germline, CDR1 is MNHEY and CDR2 SMNVEV (reference sequence). The CDR3 bases are TGTGACAGCAGCCCCGACAGGGCTAACTATGGCTACACCTTC. Translation: CDSSPDRANYGYTF.

The J gene is TRBJ2-6, the V gene TRBV5-1; D gene ambiguous. Trimming took off 1 base at V and 0 bases at J, with 5 bases between the two ends. The germline V gene encodes CDR1 SGHRS and CDR2 YFSETQ. This CDR3 is built from 15 residues. This chain's CDR3 is CASSLLSSGANVLTF. The CDR3 coding sequence is TGCGCCAGCAGCTTGCTAAGCTCTGGGGCCAACGTCCTGACTTTC.

The sample holds a few counts of this clone. The rearrangement joins TRBV18 to TRBJ2-7; a possible D gene is TRBD1 (5 bases). Per germline, CDR1 KGHSH and CDR2 LQKENI. The CDR3 length is 13 residues. With 3 bases removed from V and 6 bases from J, the gap between germline ends came to 12 bases. CDR3 sequence: CASSPQGAPEQYF. The CDR3 DNA follows: TGTGCCAGCTCACCTCAAGGGGCCCCCGAGCAGTACTTC.

The CDR3 spells CAWSSGTQEKLFF. The CDR3 nucleotides are TGTGCCTGGAGTTCAGGGACACAAGAAAAACTGTTTTTT. The gene calls are TRBV30 and TRBJ1-4; D possibly corresponds to TRBD1 (6 bases). The CDR3 length is 13 residues. Trimming left V 2 bases short and J 8 bases short, with 12 bases between. The germline CDR1 and CDR2 sequences are GTSNPN and SVGIG (reference sequence). The variable domain in full, completed from reference TRBV30 and TRBJ1-4, reads SQTIHQWPATLVQPVGSPLSLECTVEGTSNPNLYWYRQAAGRGLQLLFYSVGIGQISSEVPQNLSASRPQDRQFILSSKKLLLSDSGFYLCAWSSGTQEKLFFGSGTQLSVL.

The chain employs TRBV18 and TRBJ1-4; 7 bases line up with TRBD1. Looked up from germline, CDR1 is KGHSH and CDR2 is LQKENI. The J segment lost 6 bases and the V segment lost 3 bases, leaving 1 base of the junction unmatched. CDR3 length: 13 residues. This CDR3 is CASSPDRDEKLFF. In DNA, the CDR3 is TGTGCCAGCTCACCCGACAGGGATGAAAAACTGTTTTTT.

The DNA for the CDR3 is TGCAGCGTTGGCGCTGGGACAGGGGGAAGTAATCAGCCCCAGCATTTT. Residues: CSVGAGTGGSNQPQHF. The chain has TRBV29-1 and TRBJ1-5; TRBD1 matches at 11 bases. The CDR3 is 16 residues long. V lost 4 bases to trimming and J lost 4 bases; unmatched junction nucleotides: 9. Germline V gene lookup returns CDR1 SQVTM and CDR2 ANQGSEA. The full variable domain, with the rest looked up from reference TRBV29-1 and TRBJ1-5, is SAVISQKPSRDICQRGTSLTIQCQVDSQVTMMFWYRQQPGQSLTLIATANQGSEATYESGFVIDKFPISRPNLTFSTLTVSNMSPEDSSIYLCSVGAGTGGSNQPQHFGDGTRLSIL.

This rearrangement joins TRBV2 to TRBJ1-6, with 11 bases that match TRBD1. Trimming cost V 3 bases and J 7 bases; bases outside gene matches: 2. This CDR3 has 15 residues. Germline CDR1 SNHLY, CDR2 FYNNEI. In nucleotides, the CDR3 is TGTGCCAGCAGTGACGGGACAGGGGGAAATTCACCCCTCCACTTT. As protein: CASSDGTGGNSPLHF.

V usage is TRBV6-5 and J usage is TRBJ1-2, with D possibly matching TRBD1 (5 bases). The germline V gene has CDR1 MNHEY and CDR2 SVGAGI. The CDR3 is 13 amino acids. V lost 0 bases to trimming and J lost 3 bases, with 5 bases between them. This CDR3 reads CASSYSTDYGYTF. As DNA, the CDR3 is TGTGCCAGCAGTTACTCGACAGACTATGGCTACACCTTC.

The chain recombines TRBV11-2 with TRBJ1-5; possibly TRBD1 for D (6 bases). Trimming pared 3 bases from V and 5 bases from J, leaving 14 bases between. There are 15 residues in the CDR3. Germline CDR1 is SGHAT and CDR2 is FQNNGV. As DNA, the CDR3 is TGTGCCAGCAGCTTGAACAGGGAAGAAGATCAGCCCCAGCATTTT. Protein: CASSLNREEDQPQHF.

This clone was seen just once. The rearrangement uses TRBV29-1 and TRBJ1-2; weak D call: TRBD1 (5 bases). Germline V gene lookup returns CDR1 SQVTM and CDR2 ANQGSEA. V was clipped by 2 bases and J by 1 base, with 11 bases between them. The CDR3 has 14 residues. CDR3 amino acids: CSVEPPGGNYGYTF. The CDR3 DNA follows: TGCAGCGTTGAACCTCCCGGGGGTAACTATGGCTACACCTTC.

This chain connects TRBV11-2 to TRBJ2-3, with D unresolved. Germline CDR1 and CDR2: SGHAT and FQNNGV. This CDR3 region has 12 residues. Trimming removed 5 bases from V and 3 bases from J, with 6 bases in between. The CDR3 DNA sequence: TGTGCCAGCAGCCGTATGACAGATACGCAGTATTTT. Amino acid sequence: CASSRMTDTQYF. Supplemented by reference TRBV11-2 and TRBJ2-3, the full variable domain reads EAGVAQSPRYKIIEKRQSVAFWCNPISGHATLYWYQQILGQGPKLLIQFQNNGVVDDSQLPKDRFSAERLKGVDSTLKIQPAKLEDSAVYLCASSRMTDTQYFGPGTRLTVL.

The V call is TRBV4-3, the J call TRBJ1-1; D gene unclear. The CDR3 covers 12 residues. The ends were cut back, 1 base at V and 5 bases at J, with 5 bases in the middle. Germline V gene data show CDR1 as LGHNA and CDR2 as YSLEER. In nucleotides, the CDR3 is TGCGCCAGCAGCCAAGGAGAGACTGAAGCTTTCTTT. Protein sequence: CASSQGETEAFF.

This chain links TRBV5-1 with TRBJ1-1; D is possibly TRBD1 (5 bases). The CDR3 contains 14 residues. Trimming removed 3 bases from V and 1 base from J, with 10 bases in between. CDR1 is SGHRS, CDR2 YFSETQ, per germline. The chain's CDR3 is CASSYGGGNTEAFF. The CDR3 DNA reads as TGCGCCAGCAGCTACGGGGGAGGGAACACTGAAGCTTTCTTT. The whole variable domain, filled in from reference TRBV5-1 and TRBJ1-1, reads KAGVTQTPRYLIKTRGQQVTLSCSPISGHRSVSWYQQTPGQGLQFLFEYFSETQRNKGNFPGRFSGRQFSNSRSEMNVSTLELGDSALYLCASSYGGGNTEAFFGQGTRLTVV.

The chain is built from TRBV19 and TRBJ2-1; D is perhaps TRBD2 (6 bases). Trimming removed 3 bases at V and 4 bases at J, with 19 bases between. The CDR3 runs to 17 residues. The V gene's germline CDR1 is LNHDA and CDR2 SQIVND (reference sequence). CDR3 bases: TGTGCCAGTAGTATCGGATGGGACTCACGAGGATACAATGAGCAGTTCTTC. Translating gives CASSIGWDSRGYNEQFF. Full variable domain (remainder filled in from reference TRBV19 and TRBJ2-1): DGGITQSPKYLFRKEGQNVTLSCEQNLNHDAMYWYRQDPGQGLRLIYYSQIVNDFQKGDIAEGYSVSREKKESFPLTVTSAQKNPTAFYLCASSIGWDSRGYNEQFFGPGTRLTVL.

This chain joins TRBV5-5 and TRBJ2-3; perhaps TRBD1 as D (6 bases). The CDR3 covers 15 residues. Trimming stripped 3 bases from V and 1 base from J, with 12 bases between. Germline CDR1 and CDR2: SGHKS and YYEKEE (reference sequence). The CDR3 DNA is TGTGCCAGCAGCTCGGGCAGGGGCGGCACAGATACGCAGTATTTT. Its translation: CASSSGRGGTDTQYF.

The chain joins TRBV7-9 to TRBJ1-1; D uncertain. The CDR3 totals 17 residues. Germline CDR1 SEHNR, CDR2 FQNEAQ (reference sequence). V lost 1 base, J lost 6 bases, and 21 bases lay in between. CDR3 region: CASSLGGVKSEVAEAFF. CDR3 in DNA: TGTGCCAGCAGCTTAGGTGGGGTCAAGTCGGAGGTGGCTGAAGCTTTCTTT. Drawing the rest from reference TRBV7-9 and TRBJ1-1, the complete variable domain is DTGVSQNPRHKITKRGQNVTFRCDPISEHNRLYWYRQTLGQGPEFLTYFQNEAQLEKSRLLSDRFSAERPKGSFSTLEIQRTEQGDSAMYLCASSLGGVKSEVAEAFFGQGTRLTVV.

The V call is TRBV6-5, the J call TRBJ1-1, with D perhaps TRBD1 (6 bases). V was cut by 6 bases and J by 8 bases, with 13 bases left in between. CDR1 is MNHEY, CDR2 SVGAGI, per germline. CDR3 length: 12 amino acids. The CDR3 nucleotides are TGTGCCAGCAGCCACAGGGATAACGAAGCTTTCTTT. Its translation: CASSHRDNEAFF.

V is TRBV6-6 and J is TRBJ2-7; TRBD1 matches at 7 bases. V dropped 5 bases and J dropped 0; count of bases not matched to a gene: 4. CDR3 length: 14 amino acids. In germline, CDR1 is MNHNY, CDR2 SVGAGI (reference sequence). The CDR3 DNA sequence: TGTGCCAGCAGTGGTCGGACAGGCTCCTACGAGCAGTACTTC. Its protein is CASSGRTGSYEQYF.

A note on this clone: Different DNA sequences within this sample yield the same CDR3. V is TRBV2 and J is TRBJ1-1; maybe TRBD1 (6 bases). Germline CDR1 SNHLY, CDR2 FYNNEI. Trimming shortened V by 5 bases and J by 5 bases, and 9 bases separated the two germline ends. The CDR3 spans 12 residues. The CDR3 reads CASSSRGTEAFF. CDR3 nucleotides: TGTGCCAGCAGTTCGAGGGGGACTGAAGCTTTCTTT.

The CDR3 region is CASSTYGELFF. CDR3 DNA: TGTGCCAGCAGCACATATGGGGAGCTGTTTTTT. This chain uses TRBV7-8 with TRBJ2-2; D ambiguous. This CDR3 contains 11 residues. Germline assignment: CDR1 SGHVS and CDR2 FQNEAQ. Trimming removed 5 bases at V and 8 bases at J, with 6 bases between.

V is TRBV14 and J is TRBJ2-1; 9 positions agree with TRBD1. The germline CDR1 and CDR2 sequences are SGHDN and FVKESK. V lost 6 bases to trimming and J lost 2 bases; unmatched junction nucleotides: 5. The CDR3 totals 15 residues. CDR3 DNA: TGTGCCAGCAGATCGGGACAGGGACCCTACAATGAGCAGTTCTTC. This translates into CASRSGQGPYNEQFF.